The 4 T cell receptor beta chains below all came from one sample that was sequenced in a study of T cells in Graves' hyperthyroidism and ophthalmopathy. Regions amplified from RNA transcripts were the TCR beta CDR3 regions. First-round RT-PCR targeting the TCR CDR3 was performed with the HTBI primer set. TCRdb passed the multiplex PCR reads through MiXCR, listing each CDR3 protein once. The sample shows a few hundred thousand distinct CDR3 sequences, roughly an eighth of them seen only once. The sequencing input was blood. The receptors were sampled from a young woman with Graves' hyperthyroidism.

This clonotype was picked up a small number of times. DNA for the CDR3: TGTGCCAGCAGCCAAGAGGGCCAGGGAGGTGAGCAGTTCTTC. Its protein is CASSQEGQGGEQFF. The chain carries TRBV4-2 and TRBJ2-1; possible D gene TRBD2, 6 bases. This CDR3 is built from 14 residues. V lost 0 bases and J lost 9, with 12 bases in between. Germline lookup yields CDR1 LGHNA and CDR2 YNFKEQ.

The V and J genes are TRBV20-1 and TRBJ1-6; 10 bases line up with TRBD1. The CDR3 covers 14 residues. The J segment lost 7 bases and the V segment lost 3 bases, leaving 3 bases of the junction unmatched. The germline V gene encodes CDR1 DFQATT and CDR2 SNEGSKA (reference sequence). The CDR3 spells CSARAGQGNSPLHF. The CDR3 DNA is TGCAGTGCTAGGGCGGGACAGGGGAATTCACCCCTCCACTTT.

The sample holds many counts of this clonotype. The CDR3 is CSVAIGTGFGYTF. As DNA, the CDR3 is TGCAGCGTTGCTATCGGGACAGGGTTTGGCTACACCTTC. V and J are TRBV29-1 and TRBJ1-2; 9 bases line up with TRBD1. With 4 bases clipped from V and 7 bases from J, the junction kept 7 bases outside the gene matches. Germline V lookup: CDR1 SQVTM, CDR2 ANQGSEA. The CDR3 has 13 amino acids.

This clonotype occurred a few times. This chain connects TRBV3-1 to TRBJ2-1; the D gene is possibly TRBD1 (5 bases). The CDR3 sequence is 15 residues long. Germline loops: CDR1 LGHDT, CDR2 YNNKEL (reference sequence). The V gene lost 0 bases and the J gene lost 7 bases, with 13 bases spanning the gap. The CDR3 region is CASSQDRVQSNEQFF. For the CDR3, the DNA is TGTGCCAGCAGCCAAGACAGGGTCCAGTCGAATGAGCAGTTCTTC.